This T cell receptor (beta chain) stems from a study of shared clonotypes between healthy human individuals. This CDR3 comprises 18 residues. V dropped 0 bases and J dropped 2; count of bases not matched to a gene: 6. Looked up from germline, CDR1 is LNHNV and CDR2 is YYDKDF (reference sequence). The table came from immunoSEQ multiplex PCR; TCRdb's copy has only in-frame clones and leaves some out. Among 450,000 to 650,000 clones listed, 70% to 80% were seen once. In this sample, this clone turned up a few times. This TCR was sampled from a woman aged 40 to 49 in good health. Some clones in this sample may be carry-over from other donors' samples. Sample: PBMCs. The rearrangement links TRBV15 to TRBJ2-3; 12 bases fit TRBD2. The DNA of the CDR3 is TGTGCCACCAGCAGAGATCGGAGGACTAGCGGGGCCACAGATACGCAGTATTTT. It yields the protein CATSRDRRTSGATDTQYF.